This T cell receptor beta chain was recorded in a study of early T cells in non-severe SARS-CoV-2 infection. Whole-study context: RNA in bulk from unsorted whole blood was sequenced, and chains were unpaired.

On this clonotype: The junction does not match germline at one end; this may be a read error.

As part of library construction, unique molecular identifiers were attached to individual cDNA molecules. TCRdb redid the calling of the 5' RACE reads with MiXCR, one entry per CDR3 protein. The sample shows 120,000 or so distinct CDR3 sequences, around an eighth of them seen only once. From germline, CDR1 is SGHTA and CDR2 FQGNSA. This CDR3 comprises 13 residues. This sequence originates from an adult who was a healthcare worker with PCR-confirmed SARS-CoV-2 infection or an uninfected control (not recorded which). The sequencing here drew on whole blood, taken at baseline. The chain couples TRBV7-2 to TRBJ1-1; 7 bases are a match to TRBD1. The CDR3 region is CANSRRQGTEAFF. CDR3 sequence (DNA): TGTGCCAACAGCCGTCGACAGGGCACTGAAGCTTTCTTT.